A selection of T cell receptor beta chains follows, all from one sample in a study of cytomegalovirus exposure and HLA in healthy donors. TCRdb's copy holds only in-frame clones and misses some; the assay was immunoSEQ multiplex PCR. The sample records 150,000 to 200,000 clones, about two thirds being singletons. Sequencing used PBMCs. These TCRs come from a woman aged 30 to 39 in good health and CMV-seronegative. CDR3s include the opening cysteine and the closing phenylalanine or tryptophan. The D gene is left open where the match is weak. Size values are once, few and many counts, or a class for expanded clones, and some rows have none.

>-|TRBV7-6|TRBD2|TRBJ2-1
TGTGCCAGCAGCTCTTCTGGGAGGGGCTCCTACAATGAGCAGTTCTTC
CASSSSGRGSYNEQFF
>-|TRBV2|TRBD1|TRBJ1-1
TGTGCCAGCAGCTGGGACAGGAGGGGGAACACTGAAGCTTTCTTT
CASSWDRRGNTEAFF
>-|TRBV5-4|-|TRBJ1-2
TGTGCCAGCTATTCAGGGCCCTATGGCTACACCTTC
CASYSGPYGYTF
>-|TRBV6-5|TRBD1|TRBJ1-1
TGTGCCAGCAGTTACGAAACCGGGACAGCGACTGAAGCTTTCTTT
CASSYETGTATEAFF
>-|TRBV2|-|TRBJ2-1
TGTGCCAGCAGTCGAACGGGGTTAAACTCCTACAATGAGCAGTTCTTC
CASSRTGLNSYNEQFF
>once|TRBV10-3|-|TRBJ1-5
TGTGCCATCACCCCAGATAGCAATCAGCCCCAGCATTTT
CAITPDSNQPQHF
>few|TRBV2|TRBD2|TRBJ2-7
TGTGCCAGCAGTGAGAGACTAGCGGGAGCGTACGAGCAGTACTTC
CASSERLAGAYEQYF
>-|TRBV5-1|-|TRBJ2-1
TGCGCCAGCAGCTTGGGAGCTGATGAGCAGTTCTTC
CASSLGADEQFF
>-|TRBV11-2|TRBD2|TRBJ2-1
TGTGCCAGCAGCACCTTAGCGGGGCCAAGGGGTGAGCAGTTCTTC
CASSTLAGPRGEQFF
>-|TRBV28|-|TRBJ2-7
TGTGCCAGCAAACAGCTATACGAGCAGTACTTC
CASKQLYEQYF
>-|TRBV5-4|-|TRBJ1-1
TGTGCCAGCAGCGGCCCCCCTGACGGGGTGAACACTGAAGCTTTCTTT
CASSGPPDGVNTEAFF
>-|TRBV6-1|-|TRBJ2-5
TGTGCCAGCAGGGCAGGATTCCAAGAGACCCAGTACTTC
CASRAGFQETQYF
>-|TRBV5-1|TRBD1|TRBJ2-7
TGCGCCAGTGGACAGGGGTCCCCCCCCTACGAGCAGTACTTC
CASGQGSPPYEQYF
>-|TRBV9|TRBD2|TRBJ2-2
TGTGCCAGCAGCGTTACTAGCGGGGGGCCGAACACCGGGGAGCTGTTTTTT
CASSVTSGGPNTGELFF
>-|TRBV19|-|TRBJ1-1
TGTGCCAGTAAAGACAGGAGAATCACTGAAGCTTTCTTT
CASKDRRITEAFF
>-|TRBV14|TRBD2|TRBJ2-1
TGTGCCAGCAGCCCGCTAGGGAGGGCCGTTGAGGATGAGCAGTTCTTC
CASSPLGRAVEDEQFF
>-|TRBV7-9|-|TRBJ1-1
TGTGCCAGCAGCCCCCCCTTTGGGGAGGACACTGAAGCTTTCTTT
CASSPPFGEDTEAFF
>-|TRBV4-2|TRBD1|TRBJ1-5
TGTGCCAGCAGCCATACCCTGGACAGGGGCAATCAGCCCCAGCATTTT
CASSHTLDRGNQPQHF
>once|TRBV7-9|-|TRBJ1-1
TGTGCCAGCAGCTTAGCGCAAAGTACTCAAGCTTTCTTT
CASSLAQSTQAFF
>-|TRBV9|-|TRBJ1-3
TGTGCCAGCAGCCAGGGAGGGATTCTTGGAAACACCATATATTTT
CASSQGGILGNTIYF
>-|TRBV4-3|-|TRBJ1-3
TGCGCCAGCAGCCAGGGAAGGGGTGCAGGAAACACCATATATTTT
CASSQGRGAGNTIYF
>-|TRBV9|TRBD1|TRBJ1-6
TGTGCCAGCAGAGCCGGGACAGGGGAATCACCCCTCCACTTT
CASRAGTGESPLHF
>-|TRBV25-1|-|TRBJ1-2
TGTGCCAGCAGGGGGACTTCTCGAGGCGGCTACACCTTC
CASRGTSRGGYTF
>-|TRBV7-9|TRBD1|TRBJ2-5
TGTGCCAGCAGCCGACAGGGCCCCCAAGAGACCCAGTACTTC
CASSRQGPQETQYF
>-|TRBV19|-|TRBJ2-2
TGTGCCAGTAGTAAAATCGTGGGGGGGCCGCCAGGAGGGGAGCTGTTTTTT
CASSKIVGGPPGGELFF
>-|TRBV4-2|-|TRBJ2-7
TGTGCCAGCAGCCAAGACAGATACGAGCAGTACTTC
CASSQDRYEQYF
>-|TRBV4-2|-|TRBJ2-1
TGTGCCAGCAGCCAAGAGGTAGGGGTTAACTACAATGAGCAGTTCTTC
CASSQEVGVNYNEQFF
>-|TRBV5-6|TRBD1|TRBJ2-7
TGTGCCAGCCGGCAGGGGGTTGACGAGCAGTACTTC
CASRQGVDEQYF
>-|TRBV18|-|TRBJ2-7
TGTGCCAGCTCACCACCGCAGGGGACAACCTACGAGCAGTACTTC
CASSPPQGTTYEQYF
>-|TRBV19|-|TRBJ2-5
TGTGCCAGTAGCCGTTCCGGAGGTCAAGAGACCCAGTACTTC
CASSRSGGQETQYF
>once|TRBV7-9|-|TRBJ2-7
TGTGCCAGCGGGCGGGGTTCCTACGAGCAGTACTTC
CASGRGSYEQYF
>-|TRBV28|-|TRBJ2-7
TGTGCCAGCAGTTTCCGGAGCCCGACCTACGAGCAGTACTTC
CASSFRSPTYEQYF
>-|TRBV7-9|-|TRBJ1-2
TGTGCCAGCAGCTTAAACTTGGTGCGTGGCTACACCTTC
CASSLNLVRGYTF